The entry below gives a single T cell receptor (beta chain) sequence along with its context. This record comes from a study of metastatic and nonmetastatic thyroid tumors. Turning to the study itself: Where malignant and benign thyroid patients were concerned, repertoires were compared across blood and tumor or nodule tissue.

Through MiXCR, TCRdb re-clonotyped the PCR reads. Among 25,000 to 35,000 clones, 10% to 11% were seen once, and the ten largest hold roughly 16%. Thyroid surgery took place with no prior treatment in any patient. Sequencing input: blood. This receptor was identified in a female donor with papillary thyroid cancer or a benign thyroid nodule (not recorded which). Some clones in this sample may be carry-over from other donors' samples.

The CDR3 is CASSLARTAGVGEQFF. CDR3 coding DNA: TGTGCCAGCAGCTTGGCTCGGACAGCAGGAGTTGGTGAGCAGTTCTTC. The chain is built from TRBV7-2 and TRBJ2-1; maybe TRBD1 (6 bases). The V gene's germline CDR1 is SGHTA and CDR2 FQGNSA. With 3 bases removed from V and 9 bases from J, the gap between germline ends came to 21 bases. CDR3 size: 16 residues. Full variable domain (outside the CDR3, taken from reference TRBV7-2 and TRBJ2-1): GAGVSQSPSNKVTEKGKDVELRCDPISGHTALYWYRQSLGQGLEFLIYFQGNSAPDKSGLPSDRFSAERTGGSVSTLTIQRTQQEDSAVYLCASSLARTAGVGEQFFGPGTRLTVL.